A single sample is the source of the 5 T cell receptor beta chains below, sequenced in a study of shared clonotypes between healthy human individuals (dated by TCRdb to the early 2020s). Library prep was done by the immunoSEQ multiplex PCR assay. The immuneACCESS repertoire file appears here via TCRdb, limited to in-frame rearrangements. These files lack a portion of the clones; in checked studies, under half of the deficit traces to unresolved V genes, and the cause of the others is not known. The sample table holds about 450,000 clones, of which about four fifths were seen once. 13% of the sample rests with the top ten. Sequencing was carried out using PBMCs. These receptors all come from a woman aged 40 to 49 in good health. Some clones in this sample may be carry-over from other donors' samples.

V and J are TRBV2 and TRBJ1-5, with D possibly matching TRBD1 (5 bases). The germline V gene encodes CDR1 SNHLY and CDR2 FYNNEI. The CDR3 runs 15 residues. V was trimmed by 8 bases and J by 1 base, leaving 15 bases between them. In DNA form, the CDR3 reads TGTGCCAGCTGTCTCAGGGAGACAAGCAATCAGCCCCAGCATTTT. Its translation is CASCLRETSNQPQHF.

CDR3 DNA sequence: TGTGCCAGCAGGACAGGGGGACAAGAGACCCAGTACTTC. Amino acids: CASRTGGQETQYF. J is TRBJ2-5 and V is TRBV7-2; 9 nucleotides match TRBD1. The V gene's germline CDR1 is SGHTA and CDR2 FQGNSA. The CDR3 totals 13 residues. The V segment lost 6 bases and the J segment 2 bases; nucleotides outside the gene matches: 1.

The sample holds a few counts of this clone. The CDR3 is CASSLSGDSPLHF. CDR3 sequence (DNA): TGTGCCAGCAGCCTAAGTGGGGATTCACCCCTCCACTTT. The V call is TRBV7-2, the J call TRBJ1-6; D ambiguous. Germline V gene lookup returns CDR1 SGHTA and CDR2 FQGNSA. Deletions cut 5 bases from V and 8 bases from J, with 10 bases between. This CDR3 is 13 amino acids long.

V gene TRBV6-5 combines with J gene TRBJ2-7; D unresolved. The CDR3 runs to 14 residues. V gave up 2 bases and J gave up 4 bases, with 12 bases separating them. From germline, CDR1 is MNHEY and CDR2 SVGAGI. Here the CDR3 DNA reads TGTGCCAGCAGTTACATTATCCATGGGTACGAGCAGTACTTC. It encodes CASSYIIHGYEQYF.

The chain has TRBV29-1 and TRBJ2-1; 12 positions agree with TRBD2. Germline V gives CDR1 SQVTM, CDR2 ANQGSEA. CDR3 length equals 15 residues. The V gene end was trimmed by 1 base and the J gene end by 2 bases; junction bases not matched to a gene: 0. The CDR3 DNA sequence: TGCAGCGTTGAAGGGACTAGCGGGACCTACAATGAGCAGTTCTTC. It codes for CSVEGTSGTYNEQFF.